The 16 T cell receptor beta chains in this list originate from one sample, sequenced in a study of blood T cells in healthy people across ages (dated by TCRdb to about 2015). The library was built by means of 5' RACE. The run used an Illumina HiSeq 2500. The second PCR ran for roughly 7 to 12 cycles and used a J-beta primer mix along with a sample-barcoded 5' primer. Through fastp at Q25 and MiXCR, TCRdb rebuilt clones from the public reads, retaining in-frame beta chains. One record per CDR3 amino acid sequence lists the most common genes and DNA. Present in this sample are roughly 800,000 distinct CDR3 sequences, 20% to 30% of which were seen just once. The ten largest make up over 2.5% of the sample. The data also belong to a second study, concerning T cells of mothers and their children.

The sample consisted of blood. The receptors were sampled from a boy aged 5-17 years in good health.

The CDR3 coding sequence is TGCAGCGCCCACCGTGGGGGGGAAAACAATGAGCAGTTCTTC. The encoded protein is CSAHRGGENNEQFF. The chain employs TRBV29-1 and TRBJ2-1; TRBD2 aligns across 7 bases. J lost 5 bases, V lost 7 bases, and 11 bases had no gene match. This CDR3 region has 14 residues. From germline, CDR1 is SQVTM and CDR2 ANQGSEA.

This clonotype was detected once. This chain uses TRBV7-9 with TRBJ1-1, with 7 nucleotides matching TRBD1. The CDR3 consists of 15 residues. V lost 1 base and J lost 4; bases outside the gene matches: 6. Germline CDR1 reads SEHNR; CDR2 reads FQNEAQ (reference sequence). The CDR3 protein is CASSLDRGRGTEAFF. CDR3 sequence (DNA): TGTGCCAGCAGCTTAGACAGGGGCAGGGGCACTGAAGCTTTCTTT.

As concerns this clonotype: One junction end does not reproduce the germline sequence, and a read error may be involved. The chain employs TRBV5-1 and TRBJ2-5; D gene unclear. Germline-derived CDR1 and CDR2 are SGHRS and YFSETQ. This CDR3 has 11 residues. The CDR3 coding sequence is TGCGCCCGCAGCAGGCAAGAGACCCACTACTTC. It is translated as CARSRQETHYF.

There are a few counts of this clonotype. This chain joins TRBV6-4 and TRBJ2-7, with D possibly being TRBD1 (6 bases). V was clipped by 3 bases and J by 3 bases, with 12 bases between them. CDR1 and CDR2 (germline): MRHNA, SNTAGT. This CDR3 contains 14 residues. Here the CDR3 DNA reads TGTGCCAGCAGTGAGGGCAGGGGCTACTACGAGCAGTACTTC. It specifies CASSEGRGYYEQYF.

V is TRBV7-2 and J is TRBJ2-1; 7 bases agree with TRBD1. This CDR3 is built from 16 residues. The germline V gene has CDR1 SGHTA and CDR2 FQGNSA. The ends lost 2 bases at V and 2 bases at J; junction bases unmatched: 6. CDR3 sequence: CASSLSGTEPYNEQFF. DNA of the CDR3: TGTGCCAGCAGCTTATCCGGGACAGAACCCTACAATGAGCAGTTCTTC.

This clonotype was seen repeatedly, ten times or more. V usage is TRBV6-1 and J usage is TRBJ1-1, with a possible D match to TRBD1 (6 bases). Germline CDR1 is MNHNS and CDR2 is SASEGT. This CDR3 is built from 16 residues. Trimming took off 7 bases at V and 0 bases at J, with 18 bases between the two ends. The CDR3 nucleotides read TGTGCCAGCACCGAGCTACAGGGTGGCATGAACACTGAAGCTTTCTTT. It specifies CASTELQGGMNTEAFF.

The rearrangement links TRBV24-1 to TRBJ2-4; possibly TRBD1 or TRBD2 for D (5 bases each). This CDR3 has 15 amino acids. Germline loops: CDR1 KGHDR, CDR2 SFDVKD. V lost 4 bases and J 1 base, leaving 10 bases between the germline ends. The CDR3 loop reads CATSDSRDAKNIQYF. The CDR3, as DNA: TGTGCCACCAGTGACTCCAGGGACGCCAAAAACATTCAGTACTTC.

The gene calls are TRBV5-1 and TRBJ2-5, with D possibly TRBD2 on 5 matching bases. The J call is in doubt because the DNA end fits TRBJ2-1 better. The germline V gene encodes CDR1 SGHRS and CDR2 YFSETQ. The CDR3 length is 14 residues. The CDR3 coding sequence is TGCGCCACAGCCCGTCTCTCGGGAAGAGGTGAGCAGTTCTTC. This gives the protein CATARLSGRGEQFF.

This clonotype has just a few counts. J is TRBJ2-1 and V is TRBV29-1; D not certain. Germline CDR1 SQVTM, CDR2 ANQGSEA. The CDR3 runs to 10 residues. The V and J ends lost 5 bases and 6 bases respectively, with 5 bases between them. CDR3 DNA: TGCAGCGTTATTTTCAATGAGCAGTTCTTC. It translates to CSVIFNEQFF.

The chain recombines TRBV7-6 with TRBJ2-7, with TRBD1 identical over 7 bases. Matching the DNA end better, TRBJ2-1 makes the J call doubtful. The CDR3 totals 16 residues. Germline lookup yields CDR1 SGHVS and CDR2 FNYEAQ. This CDR3 reads CASSSVWDRLYNEQFF. Written as DNA, the CDR3 is TGTGCCAGCAGCTCCGTGTGGGACAGACTCTACAATGAGCAGTTCTTC.

Only a few counts were recorded for this clonotype. The chain uses TRBV11-2 and TRBJ2-6; D is uncertain. The CDR3 spans 18 residues. V dropped 3 bases and J dropped 0 bases, with 15 bases sitting between them. Germline values: CDR1 SGHAT, CDR2 FQNNGV. CDR3 sequence: CASSFGYDKISGANVLTF. In DNA form, the CDR3 reads TGTGCCAGCAGCTTCGGTTACGACAAGATCTCTGGGGCCAACGTCCTGACTTTC. Full variable domain (missing parts from reference TRBV11-2 and TRBJ2-6): EAGVAQSPRYKIIEKRQSVAFWCNPISGHATLYWYQQILGQGPKLLIQFQNNGVVDDSQLPKDRFSAERLKGVDSTLKIQPAKLEDSAVYLCASSFGYDKISGANVLTFGAGSRLTVL.

This clonotype has just a few counts. The chain joins TRBV12-3 or TRBV12-4 to TRBJ1-1; D not resolved. This CDR3 comprises 13 residues. V lost 6 bases and J 2 bases, leaving 10 bases between the germline ends. The CDR3 sequence: CASSYNTNTEAFF. The CDR3 DNA sequence: TGTGCCAGCAGCTACAACACTAACACTGAAGCTTTCTTT.

The table lists this clonotype with many counts. The rearrangement uses TRBV11-3 and TRBJ2-5; 13 bases agree with TRBD2. The end of the DNA fits TRBJ2-1 better, so the J call may be wrong. The CDR3 is 14 residues long. Germline CDR1 reads SGHNT; CDR2 reads YENEEA. The DNA of the CDR3 is TGTGCCAGCAGCACTAGCGGGGGGGCCAATGAGCAGTTCTTC. It encodes CASSTSGGANEQFF.

The chain joins TRBV28 to TRBJ2-2; the D gene is possibly TRBD2 (7 bases). The CDR3 loop spans 15 amino acids. Per the germline V gene, CDR1 is MDHEN and CDR2 is SYDVKM. V gave up 7 bases and J gave up 6 bases, with 18 bases separating them. This chain's CDR3 is CASNQWGGPAGELFF. DNA of the CDR3: TGTGCCAGCAACCAATGGGGGGGGCCCGCCGGGGAGCTGTTTTTT.

This clonotype has a handful of counts. V usage is TRBV21-1 and J usage is TRBJ2-6. TRBV21-1 is a known pseudogene. The CDR3 is made up of 14 amino acids. The CDR3 region has the DNA TGTGCCGGCGAATTTCTGAGGGGGGCCAACGTCCTGACTTTC. This gives the protein CAGEFLRGANVLTF.

There are a few counts of this clonotype. This chain joins TRBV20-1 and TRBJ2-5, with 8 nucleotides matching TRBD2. Unmatched junction bases numbered 5, after V lost 1 base and J lost 1 base. The CDR3 spans 15 residues. Germline V gene sequence: CDR1 DFQATT, CDR2 SNEGSKA (reference sequence). The CDR3 DNA sequence: TGCAGTGCTAGAGCGCGGGGGGCCTTCCAAGAGACCCAGTACTTC. Residues: CSARARGAFQETQYF.